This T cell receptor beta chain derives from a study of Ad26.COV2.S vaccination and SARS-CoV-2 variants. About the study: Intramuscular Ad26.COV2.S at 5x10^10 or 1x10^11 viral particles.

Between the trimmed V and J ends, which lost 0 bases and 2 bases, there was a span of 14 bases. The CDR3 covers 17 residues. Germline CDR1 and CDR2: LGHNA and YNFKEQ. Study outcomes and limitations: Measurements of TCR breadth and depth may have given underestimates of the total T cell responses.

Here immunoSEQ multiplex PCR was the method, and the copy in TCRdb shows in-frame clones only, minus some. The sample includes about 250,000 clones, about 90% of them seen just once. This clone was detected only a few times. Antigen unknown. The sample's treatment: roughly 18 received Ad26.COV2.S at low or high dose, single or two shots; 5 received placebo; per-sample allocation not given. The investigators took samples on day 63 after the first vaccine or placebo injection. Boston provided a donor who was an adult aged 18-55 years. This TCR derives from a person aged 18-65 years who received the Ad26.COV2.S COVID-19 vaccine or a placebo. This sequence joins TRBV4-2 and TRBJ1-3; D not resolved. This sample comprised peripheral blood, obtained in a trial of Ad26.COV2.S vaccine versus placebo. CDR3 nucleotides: TGTGCCAGCAGCCAAGAGGGAACGGGTTGGGCTGGAAACACCATATATTTT. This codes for CASSQEGTGWAGNTIYF.